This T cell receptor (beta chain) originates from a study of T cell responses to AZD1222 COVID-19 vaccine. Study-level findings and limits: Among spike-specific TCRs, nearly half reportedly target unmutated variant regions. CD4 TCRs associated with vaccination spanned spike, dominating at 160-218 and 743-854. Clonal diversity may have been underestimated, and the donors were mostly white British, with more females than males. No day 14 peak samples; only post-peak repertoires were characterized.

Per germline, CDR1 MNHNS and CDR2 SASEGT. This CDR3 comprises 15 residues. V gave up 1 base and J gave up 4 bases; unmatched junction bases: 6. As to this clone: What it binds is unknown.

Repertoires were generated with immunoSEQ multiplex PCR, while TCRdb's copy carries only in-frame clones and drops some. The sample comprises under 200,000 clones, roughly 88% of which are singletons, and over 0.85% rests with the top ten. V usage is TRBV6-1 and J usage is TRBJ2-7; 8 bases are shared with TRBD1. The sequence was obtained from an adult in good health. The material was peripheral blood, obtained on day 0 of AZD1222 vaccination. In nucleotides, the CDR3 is TGTGCCAGCAGTGAAGTGGCAGGGGGCATATACGAGCAGTACTTC. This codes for CASSEVAGGIYEQYF.